These 24 T cell receptor beta chains originate from one sample sequenced in a study of shared clonotypes between healthy human individuals. The method was immunoSEQ multiplex PCR; TCRdb's version includes in-frame clones alone and lacks a portion of them. Among millions of clones listed, 85% to 95% were seen once. Sequencing was carried out using naive CD4+ T cells sorted from blood. Indicated subset: CD45RA+ positively selected. The receptor source for this set is a young man in good health.

The V call is TRBV19, the J call TRBJ1-6; tentatively, D is TRBD1 (5 bases). Germline values: CDR1 LNHDA, CDR2 SQIVND (reference sequence). The CDR3 spans 16 residues. The V end lost 2 bases, the J end lost 6 bases, and 14 bases lay between the germline ends. CDR3 bases: TGTGCCAGTAGTATATGGGGTCGGGGGGGTAATTCACCCCTCCACTTT. Translating it yields CASSIWGRGGNSPLHF.

The chain is built from TRBV10-1 and TRBJ2-3; TRBD2 matches at 7 bases. CDR1 is WNHNN and CDR2 is SYGVQD in the germline V gene (reference sequence). V lost 11 bases to trimming and J lost 2 bases; unmatched junction nucleotides: 10. The CDR3 covers 14 residues. DNA for the CDR3: TGCGCCGATAGATCGGCGGGAGCCACAGATACGCAGTATTTT. It is translated as CADRSAGATDTQYF.

The chain links TRBV28 to TRBJ2-5, with 7 nucleotides matching TRBD1. The CDR3 contains 13 residues. V trimming: 8 bases; J trimming: 4 bases; junction bases outside the gene matches: 7. Germline V gene data show CDR1 as MDHEN and CDR2 as SYDVKM. The CDR3 reads CASRGTGVETQYF. The CDR3 nucleotides read TGTGCCAGCCGGGGTACAGGGGTAGAGACCCAGTACTTC. The full variable domain, its missing parts supplied by reference TRBV28 and TRBJ2-5, is DVKVTQSSRYLVKRTGEKVFLECVQDMDHENMFWYRQDPGLGLRLIYFSYDVKMKEKGDIPEGYSVSREKKERFSLILESASTNQTSMYLCASRGTGVETQYFGPGTRLLVL.

The genes are TRBV27 and TRBJ1-4, with D possibly being TRBD1 (6 bases). Trimming took 0 bases from V and 5 from J, leaving 16 bases between them. CDR1 is MNHEY, CDR2 SMNVEV, per germline (reference sequence). CDR3 length: 17 amino acids. CDR3 region: CASSLSRGRPSNEKLFF. DNA of the CDR3: TGTGCCAGCAGTTTATCACGGGGGCGACCGTCCAATGAAAAACTGTTTTTT.

This chain links TRBV11-2 with TRBJ2-7; no clear D gene. Trimming shortened V by 5 bases and J by 1 base, and 15 bases separated the two germline ends. CDR3 length equals 15 residues. Germline CDR1 is SGHAT and CDR2 is FQNNGV. The CDR3 DNA follows: TGTGCCAGCAGCACCGCCCCGAGTGGTTCCTACGAGCAGTACTTC. It encodes CASSTAPSGSYEQYF.

The V call is TRBV18, the J call TRBJ2-1; maybe TRBD1 (6 bases). Trimming removed 5 bases at V and 12 bases at J, with 14 bases between. This CDR3 comprises 12 residues. Germline CDR1 KGHSH, CDR2 LQKENI. CDR3 region: CASSEMDSGQFF. CDR3 nucleotides: TGTGCCAGCTCAGAGATGGACAGTGGGCAGTTCTTC.

V is TRBV7-8 and J is TRBJ2-7; 10 bases are a match to TRBD1. The V segment lost 8 bases and the J segment 1 base; nucleotides outside the gene matches: 5. Germline lookup yields CDR1 SGHVS and CDR2 FQNEAQ. This CDR3 is 14 amino acids long. CDR3 protein: CASGRTGGSYEQYF. In DNA form, the CDR3 reads TGTGCCAGCGGACGGACAGGGGGGTCCTACGAGCAGTACTTC.

The chain carries TRBV5-1 and TRBJ1-3; tentatively, D is TRBD1 (5 bases). The V gene's germline CDR1 is SGHRS and CDR2 YFSETQ. Trimming removed 4 bases at V and 2 bases at J, with 10 bases between. CDR3 length equals 14 residues. As DNA, the CDR3 is TGCGCCAGCAGCAAGGACACTACTGGAAACACCATATATTTT. Protein: CASSKDTTGNTIYF.

This clone was seen a few times. The chain couples TRBV28 to TRBJ1-4, with TRBD1 matching 9 bases. This CDR3 is built from 16 residues. The trim removed 4 bases at V and 8 bases at J, leaving 11 bases unmatched. CDR1 and CDR2 (germline): MDHEN, SYDVKM. The CDR3 spells CASSSTGTGFHEKLFF. The CDR3, as DNA: TGTGCCAGCAGTTCGACCGGGACAGGGTTCCACGAAAAACTGTTTTTT. The variable domain in full, with the rest retrieved from reference TRBV28 and TRBJ1-4, is DVKVTQSSRYLVKRTGEKVFLECVQDMDHENMFWYRQDPGLGLRLIYFSYDVKMKEKGDIPEGYSVSREKKERFSLILESASTNQTSMYLCASSSTGTGFHEKLFFGSGTQLSVL.

CDR3 nucleotides: TGTGCCAGCAGTTTAGCCGACAGGGAGAGATCACCCCTCCACTTT. Translating gives CASSLADRERSPLHF. This chain links TRBV28 with TRBJ1-6, with 7 bases aligning to TRBD1. Looked up from germline, CDR1 is MDHEN and CDR2 is SYDVKM. The CDR3 loop spans 15 amino acids. Trimming removed 2 bases from V and 10 bases from J; junction bases left unmatched: 8.

The V and J genes are TRBV2 and TRBJ2-3; D not resolved. This CDR3 has 17 residues. Per germline, CDR1 SNHLY and CDR2 FYNNEI. Trimming pared 4 bases from V and 0 bases from J, leaving 17 bases between. CDR3 in DNA: TGTGCCAGCAGTGGCCCGGCCCTACTCACTAGCACAGATACGCAGTATTTT. Its protein product is CASSGPALLTSTDTQYF.

This CDR3 is CAWSRQGSSTDTQYF. The CDR3 region has the DNA TGTGCCTGGAGTCGACAGGGCAGCAGCACAGATACGCAGTATTTT. The gene calls are TRBV30 and TRBJ2-3, with 7 bases fitting TRBD1. The CDR3 has 15 amino acids. J gave up 0 bases and V 2 bases, and 5 bases lay outside the gene matches. Germline V gene data show CDR1 as GTSNPN and CDR2 as SVGIG (reference sequence).

The chain employs TRBV4-3 and TRBJ2-2; no reliable D call. V was clipped by 0 bases and J by 6 bases, with 8 bases between them. This CDR3 has 14 amino acids. Germline CDR1 reads LGHNA; CDR2 reads YSLEER. This chain's CDR3 is CASSQEMSAGELFF. The CDR3 bases are TGCGCCAGCAGCCAAGAGATGTCCGCCGGGGAGCTGTTTTTT.

On this clone itself: This CDR3 is also generated by other DNA sequences in the sample. The chain has TRBV11-3 and TRBJ2-7, with D possibly being TRBD1 (5 bases). There are 13 residues in the CDR3. CDR1 SGHNT and CDR2 YENEEA come from the germline V gene. V lost 1 base and J 3 bases, leaving 7 bases between the germline ends. DNA for the CDR3: TGTGCCAGCAGCTTAGGGGGCAACTACGAGCAGTACTTC. Translating it yields CASSLGGNYEQYF.

A note on this clone: A read error may produce the germline difference seen at one junction end. This rearrangement joins TRBV7-7 to TRBJ2-7, with 8 bases fitting TRBD2. The CDR3 covers 19 residues. Germline CDR1 reads SSHAT; CDR2 reads FNYEAQ (reference sequence). The CDR3 is CASSWLGGAGDISAHEQYF. The CDR3 DNA sequence: TGTGCTAGCAGTTGGCTGGGAGGAGCGGGAGATATATCCGCGCACGAGCAGTACTTC.

The gene calls are TRBV19 and TRBJ1-2; D gene uncertain. CDR3 length: 14 residues. With 7 bases removed from V and 4 bases from J, the gap between germline ends came to 16 bases. Germline lookup yields CDR1 LNHDA and CDR2 SQIVND (reference sequence). CDR3 loop: CASTLLNGGYGYTF. The CDR3 DNA sequence: TGTGCCAGTACTCTGCTGAATGGAGGCTATGGCTACACCTTC.

The chain has TRBV29-1 and TRBJ1-1; perhaps TRBD1 as D (5 bases). The germline gives CDR1 SQVTM, CDR2 ANQGSEA. V was pared by 2 bases and J by 0 bases, with 10 bases between. The CDR3 loop spans 14 amino acids. The DNA of the CDR3 is TGCAGCGTTGAACGGGGCGCCCTGAACACTGAAGCTTTCTTT. The encoded protein is CSVERGALNTEAFF.

The chain links TRBV20-1 to TRBJ1-1; D not resolved. The germline V gene encodes CDR1 DFQATT and CDR2 SNEGSKA (reference sequence). This CDR3 contains 11 residues. The V gene lost 8 bases and the J gene lost 1 base, with 8 bases spanning the gap. The chain's CDR3 is CSLSRNTEAFF. The CDR3, as DNA: TGCAGTCTCAGCAGGAACACTGAAGCTTTCTTT.

The V gene is TRBV6-6, the J gene TRBJ2-5; D may be TRBD1 or TRBD2 (5 bases each). Trimming removed 2 bases from V and 4 bases from J, with 11 bases in between. Germline CDR1 is MNHNY and CDR2 is SVGAGI (reference sequence). There are 14 residues in the CDR3. CDR3 amino acids: CASSYGGTSETQYF. CDR3 bases: TGTGCCAGCAGTTACGGGGGAACGTCAGAGACCCAGTACTTC.

The CDR3 DNA is TGTGCCAGCAGCCTAAATCTTCCCCGAGCGGGGGGTCAGGACTACGAGCAGTACTTC. Residues: CASSLNLPRAGGQDYEQYF. The chain links TRBV11-2 to TRBJ2-7; 9 bases are shared with TRBD2. Germline CDR1 and CDR2: SGHAT and FQNNGV. Trimming cost V 5 bases and J 3 bases; bases outside gene matches: 20. The CDR3 is 19 amino acids.

The chain couples TRBV5-8 to TRBJ2-1, with TRBD1 matching over 10 bases. The V gene end was trimmed by 3 bases and the J gene end by 9 bases; junction bases not matched to a gene: 12. The CDR3 contains 16 residues. The germline V gene has CDR1 SGHTS and CDR2 YDEGEE. The CDR3 sequence: CASSSSGTGVLAEQFF. DNA of the CDR3: TGTGCCAGCAGCTCCTCCGGGACAGGGGTGTTGGCTGAGCAGTTCTTC.

The genes are TRBV18 and TRBJ1-6; tentative D call: TRBD1 (6 bases). Germline V gene data show CDR1 as KGHSH and CDR2 as LQKENI. V lost 0 bases and J 7 bases, leaving 10 bases between the germline ends. The CDR3 consists of 15 residues. The chain's CDR3 is CASSPPPRGNSPLHF. CDR3 in DNA: TGTGCCAGCTCACCACCGCCCAGGGGAAATTCACCCCTCCACTTT.

The V gene is TRBV28, the J gene TRBJ1-3; maybe TRBD1 (5 bases). Trimming cost V 3 bases and J 0 bases, with 12 bases left between them. The CDR3 totals 16 residues. Germline V gene data show CDR1 as MDHEN and CDR2 as SYDVKM. The CDR3 region is CASSFNGAGSGNTIYF. CDR3 DNA sequence: TGTGCCAGCAGTTTCAACGGGGCGGGCTCTGGAAACACCATATATTTT.

This clone was detected only a few times. The genes are TRBV6-6 and TRBJ1-5; no definite D call. V lost 6 bases and J 3 bases, leaving 12 bases between the germline ends. The CDR3 runs 14 residues. Germline values: CDR1 MNHNY, CDR2 SVGAGI (reference sequence). The CDR3 here is CASSSGELNQPQHF. CDR3 DNA sequence: TGTGCCAGCAGCTCGGGAGAACTCAATCAGCCCCAGCATTTT.